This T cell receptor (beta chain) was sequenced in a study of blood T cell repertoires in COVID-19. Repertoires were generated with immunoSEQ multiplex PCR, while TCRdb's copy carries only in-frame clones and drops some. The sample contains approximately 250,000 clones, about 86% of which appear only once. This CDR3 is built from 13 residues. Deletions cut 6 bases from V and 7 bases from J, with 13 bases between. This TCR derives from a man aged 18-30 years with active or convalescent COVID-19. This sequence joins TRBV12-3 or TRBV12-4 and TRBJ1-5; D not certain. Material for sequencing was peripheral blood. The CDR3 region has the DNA TGTGCCAGCAGACACCGGGAAGGACAGCCCCAGCATTTT. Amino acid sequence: CASRHREGQPQHF.